The 8 T cell receptor beta chains in this list originate from one sample, sequenced in a study of a mutant IDH1 vaccine in newly diagnosed glioma. The time point: baseline, week 1 (first vaccination visit). Specified treatment: pre-vaccination baseline after standard-of-care therapy. TCRdb's copy holds only in-frame clones and misses some; the assay was immunoSEQ multiplex PCR. The profile covers 30,000 to 40,000 clones, with roughly 80% appearing a single time and roughly 9.1% taken by the ten largest. Sequenced material: PBMCs, taken from a glioma patient treated with radiotherapy, temozolomide or both. The receptors were sampled from a man aged 35-49 years with glioma. Some clones in this sample may be carry-over from other donors' samples.

The chain carries TRBV9 and TRBJ1-5; D possibly corresponds to TRBD1 (6 bases). The CDR3 length is 15 residues. Germline values: CDR1 SGDLS, CDR2 YYNGEE. V dropped 0 bases and J dropped 1 base, with 8 bases sitting between them. CDR3 protein: CASSVDQGSNQPQHF. Here the CDR3 DNA reads TGTGCCAGCAGCGTAGATCAGGGGAGCAATCAGCCCCAGCATTTT.

In nucleotides, the CDR3 is TGTGCCAGCAGCATATCGACAGCCGACGCCAATTCACCCCTCCACTTT. Its protein product is CASSISTADANSPLHF. The gene calls are TRBV9 and TRBJ1-6; a weak D match, TRBD1 (5 bases). V was cut by 4 bases and J by 7 bases, with 18 bases left in between. This CDR3 region has 16 residues. Germline CDR1 is SGDLS and CDR2 is YYNGEE.

This rearrangement joins TRBV6-5 to TRBJ2-5; D gene ambiguous. The J call may be wrong; the DNA end is better matched by TRBJ2-7. This CDR3 comprises 15 residues. Germline assignment: CDR1 MNHEY and CDR2 SVGAGI. The CDR3 region has the DNA TGTGCCAGCAGTTACTCCCGGACCCGATCGGGCGAGCAGTACTTC. It is translated as CASSYSRTRSGEQYF.

The chain joins TRBV7-6 to TRBJ2-5; D perhaps matches TRBD2 (5 bases). The CDR3 is made up of 15 amino acids. The V gene lost 5 bases and the J gene lost 5 bases, with 18 bases spanning the gap. CDR1 and CDR2 (germline): SGHVS, FNYEAQ. In DNA, the CDR3 is TGTGCCAGCAGCGGGCTGGGAGCCCGAGGGGAGACCCAGTACTTC. This sequence encodes CASSGLGARGETQYF.

This rearrangement joins TRBV5-1 to TRBJ2-5; D remains ambiguous. The germline V gene has CDR1 SGHRS and CDR2 YFSETQ. Trimming stripped 1 base from V and 3 bases from J, with 4 bases between. The CDR3 covers 12 residues. The DNA for the CDR3 is TGCGCCAGCAGCTTGAACGAAGAGACCCAGTACTTC. Translating gives CASSLNEETQYF.

The chain has TRBV7-8 and TRBJ1-6; D is unclear. Trimming removed 0 bases from V and 10 bases from J, with 10 bases in between. Germline CDR1 SGHVS, CDR2 FQNEAQ. This CDR3 has 14 residues. Here the CDR3 DNA reads TGTGCCAGCAGCTTAGCTCAGGTTGTCTCACCCCTCCACTTT. This translates into CASSLAQVVSPLHF. The full variable domain, in which reference TRBV7-8 and TRBJ1-6 provide the parts outside the CDR3, is GAGVSQSPRYKVAKRGQDVALRCDPISGHVSLFWYQQALGQGPEFLTYFQNEAQLDKSGLPSDRFFAERPEGSVSTLKIQRTQQEDSAVYLCASSLAQVVSPLHFGNGTRLTVT.

This clone was counted only a few times. The V and J genes are TRBV5-6 and TRBJ1-1, with D unclear. The germline gives CDR1 SGHDT, CDR2 YYEEEE. V lost 0 bases and J lost 4, with 13 bases in between. The CDR3 covers 15 residues. The CDR3 nucleotides read TGTGCCAGCAGCTTGGGATCCGGCTGGGCCACTGAAGCTTTCTTT. This translates into CASSLGSGWATEAFF.

The chain recombines TRBV5-6 with TRBJ1-5; the D is unclear. This CDR3 contains 8 residues. Germline V gene data show CDR1 as SGHDT and CDR2 as YYEEEE. CDR3 coding DNA: TGTGGCCGTGGGCCCCAGCATTTT. It is translated as CGRGPQHF.